This T cell receptor beta chain was sequenced for a study of T cell repertoires in cytomegalovirus infection. At the level of the study: Indications of both CMV infection and matching HLA type were provided by public TCR beta signatures. Study findings and constraints: Ex vivo responses were dominated by HLA-C-restricted CMV-specific TCR beta clonotypes.

Details on this clonotype: Antigen unknown.

Trimming shortened V by 1 base and J by 7 bases, and 9 bases separated the two germline ends. The CDR3 totals 13 residues. Germline loops: CDR1 SGHAT, CDR2 FQNNGV. One entry per CDR3 protein results from TCRdb running MiXCR on the reads. The table has 100,000 to 150,000 distinct CDR3 sequences, roughly 9% seen once. The clonotype comes from a human donor in good health (CMV status not recorded). Some clones in this sample may be carry-over from other donors' samples. The sample taken for sequencing was PBMCs. V is TRBV11-2 and J is TRBJ2-3, with a tentative D call TRBD2 (5 bases). The CDR3 protein is CASSLAGSNTQYF. In DNA, the CDR3 is TGTGCCAGCAGCTTAGCGGGGTCAAATACGCAGTATTTT.